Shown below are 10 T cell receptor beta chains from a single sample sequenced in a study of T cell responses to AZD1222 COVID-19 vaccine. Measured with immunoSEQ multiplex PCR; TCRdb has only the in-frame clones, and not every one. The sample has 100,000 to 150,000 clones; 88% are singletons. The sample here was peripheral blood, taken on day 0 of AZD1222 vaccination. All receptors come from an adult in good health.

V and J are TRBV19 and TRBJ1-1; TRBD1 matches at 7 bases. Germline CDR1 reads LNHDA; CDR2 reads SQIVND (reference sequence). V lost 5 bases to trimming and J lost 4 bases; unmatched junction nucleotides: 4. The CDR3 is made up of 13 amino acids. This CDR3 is CASSDREFTEAFF. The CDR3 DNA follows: TGTGCCAGTAGTGACAGGGAATTCACTGAAGCTTTCTTT.

The CDR3 is CASSILAGGSTDTQYF. The CDR3 bases are TGCGCCAGCAGCATCTTAGCGGGGGGAAGCACAGATACGCAGTATTTT. The chain combines TRBV5-1 with TRBJ2-3; 10 bases align to TRBD2. This CDR3 contains 16 residues. Losses at the gene ends were 4 bases for V and 0 bases for J; bases not matched to a gene: 5. Germline V gives CDR1 SGHRS, CDR2 YFSETQ.

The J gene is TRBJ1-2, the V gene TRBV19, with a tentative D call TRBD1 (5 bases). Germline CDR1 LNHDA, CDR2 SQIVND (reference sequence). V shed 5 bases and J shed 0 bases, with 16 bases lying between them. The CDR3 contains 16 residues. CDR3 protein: CASSRSGGDSNYGYTF. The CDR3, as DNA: TGTGCCAGTAGTCGATCTGGGGGGGACTCTAACTATGGCTACACCTTC.

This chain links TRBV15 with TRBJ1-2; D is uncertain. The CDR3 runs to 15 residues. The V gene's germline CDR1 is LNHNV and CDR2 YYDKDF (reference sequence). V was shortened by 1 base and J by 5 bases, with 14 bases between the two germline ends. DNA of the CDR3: TGTGCCACCAGCAGAGGTGGGGTGATGGGATATGGCTACACCTTC. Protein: CATSRGGVMGYGYTF.

CDR3 residues: CSVEAPGQRTYGYTF. As DNA, the CDR3 is TGCAGCGTTGAAGCCCCCGGACAGCGCACGTATGGCTACACCTTC. The chain recombines TRBV29-1 with TRBJ1-2; TRBD1 is a possible D gene (6 bases). CDR1 is SQVTM, CDR2 ANQGSEA, per germline. The CDR3 loop spans 15 amino acids. Deletions cut 1 base from V and 5 bases from J, with 17 bases between. Full variable domain (remainder filled in from reference TRBV29-1 and TRBJ1-2): SAVISQKPSRDICQRGTSLTIQCQVDSQVTMMFWYRQQPGQSLTLIATANQGSEATYESGFVIDKFPISRPNLTFSTLTVSNMSPEDSSIYLCSVEAPGQRTYGYTFGSGTRLTVV.

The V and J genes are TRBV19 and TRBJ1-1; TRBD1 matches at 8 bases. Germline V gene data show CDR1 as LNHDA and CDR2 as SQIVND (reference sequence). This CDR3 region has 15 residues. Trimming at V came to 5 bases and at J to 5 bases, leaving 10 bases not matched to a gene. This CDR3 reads CASSPMTGEYTEAFF. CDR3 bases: TGTGCCAGTAGTCCCATGACAGGGGAGTATACTGAAGCTTTCTTT.

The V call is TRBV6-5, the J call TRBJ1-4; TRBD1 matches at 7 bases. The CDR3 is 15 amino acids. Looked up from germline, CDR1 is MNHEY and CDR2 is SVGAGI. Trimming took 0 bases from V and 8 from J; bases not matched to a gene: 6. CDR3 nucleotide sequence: TGTGCCAGCAGTTACTCGGGGAGACAGGGAGAAAAACTGTTTTTT. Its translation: CASSYSGRQGEKLFF.

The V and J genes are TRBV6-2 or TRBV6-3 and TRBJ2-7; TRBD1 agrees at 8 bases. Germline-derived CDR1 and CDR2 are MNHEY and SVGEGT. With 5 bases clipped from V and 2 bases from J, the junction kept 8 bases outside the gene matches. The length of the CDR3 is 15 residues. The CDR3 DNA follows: TGTGCCAGCAGTGCATCCGGGACAGGAACCTACGAGCAGTACTTC. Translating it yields CASSASGTGTYEQYF.

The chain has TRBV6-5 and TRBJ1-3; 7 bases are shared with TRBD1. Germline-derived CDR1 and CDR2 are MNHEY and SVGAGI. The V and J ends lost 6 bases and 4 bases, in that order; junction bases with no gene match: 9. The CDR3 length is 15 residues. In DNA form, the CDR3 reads TGTGCCAGCAGGCCACCGACAGGGACGGGAAACACCATATATTTT. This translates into CASRPPTGTGNTIYF.

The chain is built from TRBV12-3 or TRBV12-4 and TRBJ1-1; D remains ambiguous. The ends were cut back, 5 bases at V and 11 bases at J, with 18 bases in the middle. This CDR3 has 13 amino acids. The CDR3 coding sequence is TGTGCCAGCAGTCAAAGCCCCGAACGAGGGGCTTTCTTT. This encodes CASSQSPERGAFF.